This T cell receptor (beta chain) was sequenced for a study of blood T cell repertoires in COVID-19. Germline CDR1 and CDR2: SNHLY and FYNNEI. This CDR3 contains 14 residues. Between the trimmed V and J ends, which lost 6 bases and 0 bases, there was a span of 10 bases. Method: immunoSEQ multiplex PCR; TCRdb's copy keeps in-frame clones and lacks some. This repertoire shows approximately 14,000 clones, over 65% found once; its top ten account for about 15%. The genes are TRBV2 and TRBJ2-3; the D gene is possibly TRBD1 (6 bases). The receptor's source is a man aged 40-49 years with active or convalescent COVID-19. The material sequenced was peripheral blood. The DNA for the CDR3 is TGTGCCAGCAGCACAGGGTCCAGCACAGATACGCAGTATTTT. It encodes CASSTGSSTDTQYF.